This TCR beta chain is drawn from a study of vaccination effects on CD4 cells after COVID-19. About the research overall: The study sampled two convalescent patients 16 days and one week before vaccination.

Cells that had been cultured for approximately ten days were the source of isolated CD4+ T cells. On day 3 and again on day 7, half the medium was replaced with IL-2 medium. Turning to this clone: Its target is not known.

Repertoires were generated with immunoSEQ multiplex PCR, while TCRdb's copy carries only in-frame clones and drops some. The sample has about 45,000 clones; 74% are singletons. Here the sequenced sample was CD4+ T cells from PBMCs cultured without peptide, taken before COVID-19 vaccination. This TCR came from a human donor who had a prior SARS-CoV-2 infection.

This chain's CDR3 is CASSQQAGQGYNEQFF. The DNA of the CDR3 is TGCGCCAGCAGCCAACAAGCGGGACAGGGGTATAATGAGCAGTTCTTC. V is TRBV4-1 and J is TRBJ2-1; TRBD1 matches at 10 bases. The CDR3 is 16 residues long. The germline V gene encodes CDR1 MGHRA and CDR2 YSYEKL. After removal of 2 bases from V and 7 bases from J, the junction contained 8 bases not matched to a gene.